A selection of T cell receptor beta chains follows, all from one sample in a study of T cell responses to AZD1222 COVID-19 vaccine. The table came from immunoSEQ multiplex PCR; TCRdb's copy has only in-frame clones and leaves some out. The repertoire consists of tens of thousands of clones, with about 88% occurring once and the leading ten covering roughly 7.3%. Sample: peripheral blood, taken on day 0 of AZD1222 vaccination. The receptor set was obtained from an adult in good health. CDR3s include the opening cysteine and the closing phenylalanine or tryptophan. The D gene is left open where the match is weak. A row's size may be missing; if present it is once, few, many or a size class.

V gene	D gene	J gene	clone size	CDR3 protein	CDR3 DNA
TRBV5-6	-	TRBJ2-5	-	CASSLDVGGKTQYF	TGTGCCAGCAGCTTGGATGTCGGGGGAAAGACCCAGTACTTC
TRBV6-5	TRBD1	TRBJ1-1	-	CATLDRVGTEAFF	TGTGCCACCCTGGACAGGGTGGGCACTGAAGCTTTCTTT
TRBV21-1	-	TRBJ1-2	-	CASPKGGYGYTF	TGTGCCAGTCCTAAGGGAGGATATGGCTACACCTTC
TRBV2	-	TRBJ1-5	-	CASSLLGVSNQPQHF	TGTGCCAGCAGTTTACTCGGAGTAAGCAATCAGCCCCAGCATTTT
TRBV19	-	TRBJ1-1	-	CASSTGEYLEAFF	TGTGCCAGTAGTACAGGGGAATACCTTGAAGCTTTCTTT
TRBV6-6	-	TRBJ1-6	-	CASSYPGGGNSPLHF	TGTGCCAGCAGTTACCCCGGGGGGGGTAATTCACCCCTCCACTTT
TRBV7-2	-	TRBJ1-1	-	CASSRGLRNTEAFF	TGTGCCAGCAGTCGCGGTCTTCGGAACACTGAAGCTTTCTTT
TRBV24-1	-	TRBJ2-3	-	CATSDLGGDTQYF	TGTGCCACCAGTGATTTGGGCGGAGATACGCAGTATTTT
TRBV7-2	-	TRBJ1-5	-	CASNDQGALNQPQHF	TGTGCCAGCAACGACCAAGGGGCCCTCAATCAGCCCCAGCATTTT
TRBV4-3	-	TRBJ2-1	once	CASSQGGSPLGPEQFF	TGCGCCAGCAGCCAAGGAGGCTCACCCCTCGGGCCTGAGCAGTTCTTC
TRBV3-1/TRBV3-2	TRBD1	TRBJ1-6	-	CASSHSGQGISPLHF	TGTGCCAGCAGCCACTCGGGACAGGGTATTTCACCCCTCCACTTT
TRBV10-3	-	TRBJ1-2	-	CAISDGNYGYTF	TGTGCCATCAGTGACGGAAACTATGGCTACACCTTC
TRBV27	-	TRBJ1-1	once	CASSLLGGNTEAFF	TGTGCCAGCAGTTTATTAGGGGGGAACACTGAAGCTTTCTTT
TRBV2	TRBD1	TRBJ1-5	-	CASRQPGRQGGESNQPQHF	TGTGCCAGCAGACAACCCGGGAGACAGGGAGGGGAAAGCAATCAGCCCCAGCATTTT
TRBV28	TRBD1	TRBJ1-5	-	CASRGQSNQPQHF	TGTGCCAGCAGGGGACAGTCCAATCAGCCCCAGCATTTT
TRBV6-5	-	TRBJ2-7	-	CASSYGSAGRYEQYF	TGTGCCAGCAGTTACGGGTCGGCGGGAAGGTACGAGCAGTACTTC
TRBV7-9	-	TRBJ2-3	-	CASSLRGAVPGGDTQYF	TGTGCCAGCAGCTTAAGGGGAGCGGTCCCCGGGGGAGATACGCAGTATTTT
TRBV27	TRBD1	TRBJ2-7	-	CGDRGYEQYF	TGCGGGGACAGGGGTTACGAGCAGTACTTC
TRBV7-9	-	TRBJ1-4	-	CASSAYHEKLFF	TGTGCCAGCAGCGCCTATCATGAAAAACTGTTTTTT
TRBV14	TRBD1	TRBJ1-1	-	CASSTLGQDTEAFF	TGTGCCAGCAGCACTCTAGGACAGGACACTGAAGCTTTCTTT
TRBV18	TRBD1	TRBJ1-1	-	CASSPAPGQGDTEAFF	TGTGCCAGCTCACCAGCTCCGGGACAGGGAGACACTGAAGCTTTCTTT
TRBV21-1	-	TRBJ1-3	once	CASRKQVPSSGNTIYF	TGTGCCAGCAGGAAACAGGTCCCCAGTTCTGGAAACACCATATATTTT
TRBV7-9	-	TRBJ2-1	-	CASSLVRYNEQFF	TGTGCCAGCAGCTTAGTCCGCTACAATGAGCAGTTCTTC
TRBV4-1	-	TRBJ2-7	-	CASSLFKVADYEQYF	TGCGCCAGCAGCCTCTTTAAGGTGGCAGACTACGAGCAGTACTTC
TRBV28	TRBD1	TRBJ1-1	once	CASSFAWDRDGTEAFF	TGTGCCAGCAGTTTTGCCTGGGACAGGGATGGGACTGAAGCTTTCTTT
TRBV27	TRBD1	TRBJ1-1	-	CASSPRQGSTEAFF	TGTGCCAGCAGTCCTCGACAGGGATCGACTGAAGCTTTCTTT
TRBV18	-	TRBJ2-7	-	CASTSRDKPYEQYF	TGTGCCAGCACCAGCCGGGACAAGCCCTACGAGCAGTACTTC
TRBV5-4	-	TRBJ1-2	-	CASSLLSVYGYTF	TGTGCCAGCAGCTTGCTCTCGGTCTATGGCTACACCTTC
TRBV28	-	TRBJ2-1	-	CASSLRTLLSEQFF	TGTGCCAGCAGTCTCCGGACTCTCTTAAGTGAGCAGTTCTTC
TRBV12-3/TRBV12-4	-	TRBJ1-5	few	CASRQDNQPQHF	TGTGCCAGCAGACAGGACAATCAGCCCCAGCATTTT
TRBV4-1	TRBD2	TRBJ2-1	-	CASSQDRGTSGRREQFF	TGCGCCAGCAGCCAAGATCGGGGGACTAGCGGGAGGCGTGAGCAGTTCTTC
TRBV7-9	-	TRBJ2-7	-	CASSSGGLPTTPGGEQYF	TGTGCCAGCAGCTCCGGAGGCCTTCCGACTACCCCCGGGGGAGAGCAGTACTTC
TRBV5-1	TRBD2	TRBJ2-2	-	CASSFAASGKSGELFF	TGCGCCAGCAGCTTCGCCGCTAGCGGGAAATCCGGGGAGCTGTTTTTT
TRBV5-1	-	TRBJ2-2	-	CASSGGRGSGELFF	TGCGCCAGCAGCGGAGGACGGGGGTCCGGGGAGCTGTTTTTT
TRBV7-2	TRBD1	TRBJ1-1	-	CASSSLSRDRNTEAFF	TGTGCCAGCAGCTCACTGTCCAGGGACAGGAACACTGAAGCTTTCTTT
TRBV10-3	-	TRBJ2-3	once	CAISESVTSGYFF	TGTGCCATCAGTGAGTCCGTGACTAGTGGATACTTTTTT
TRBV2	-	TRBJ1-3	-	CASIKGNGNTIYF	TGTGCCAGCATTAAGGGAAACGGAAACACCATATATTTT
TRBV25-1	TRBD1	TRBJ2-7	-	CATSWDSGSYEQYF	TGTGCCACCTCGTGGGACAGCGGTTCCTACGAGCAGTACTTC
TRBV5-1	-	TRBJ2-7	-	CASSPEAISSYEQYF	TGCGCCAGCAGCCCTGAAGCGATTAGCTCCTACGAGCAGTACTTC
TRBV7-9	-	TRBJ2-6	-	CASSSRDILIGANVLTF	TGTGCCAGCAGCTCCCGGGACATTCTAATCGGGGCCAACGTCCTGACTTTC
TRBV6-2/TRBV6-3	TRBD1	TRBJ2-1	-	CASSYSTGQGSNEQFF	TGTGCCAGCAGTTACTCGACGGGACAGGGAAGTAATGAGCAGTTCTTC
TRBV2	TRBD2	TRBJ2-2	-	CASRGTSGSGELFF	TGTGCCAGCAGGGGGACTAGCGGGAGCGGGGAGCTGTTTTTT
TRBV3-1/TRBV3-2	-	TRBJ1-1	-	CASSQGWGGTEAFF	TGTGCCAGCAGCCAAGGGTGGGGCGGGACTGAAGCTTTCTTT
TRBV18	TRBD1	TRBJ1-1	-	CASSLGQGLNTEAFF	TGTGCCAGCTCACTGGGACAGGGGCTTAACACTGAAGCTTTCTTT
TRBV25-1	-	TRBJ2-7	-	CASSVVGGEQYF	TGTGCCAGCAGTGTCGTGGGTGGCGAGCAGTACTTC
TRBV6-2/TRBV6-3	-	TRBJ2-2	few	CASSYRDTGELFF	TGTGCCAGCAGTTACAGGGACACCGGGGAGCTGTTTTTT
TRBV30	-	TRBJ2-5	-	CAWNLLERTETQYF	TGTGCCTGGAACCTACTAGAACGTACCGAGACCCAGTACTTC
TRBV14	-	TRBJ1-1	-	CASSQEYRATEAFF	TGTGCCAGCAGCCAAGAATACAGGGCCACTGAAGCTTTCTTT
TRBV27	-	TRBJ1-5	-	CASSLLGNSNQPQHF	TGTGCCAGCAGTTTACTAGGGAATAGCAATCAGCCCCAGCATTTT
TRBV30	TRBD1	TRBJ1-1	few	CAWSRRTGGKTEAFF	TGTGCCTGGAGCAGGCGGACAGGGGGAAAAACTGAAGCTTTCTTT
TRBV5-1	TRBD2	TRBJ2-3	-	CASNPRLAGERTDTQYF	TGCGCCAGCAACCCCAGACTAGCGGGAGAGAGGACAGATACGCAGTATTTT
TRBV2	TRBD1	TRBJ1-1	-	CASSGQGADTEAFF	TGTGCCAGCTCCGGACAGGGGGCAGACACTGAAGCTTTCTTT